The 23 T cell receptor beta chains reported below all come from one sample, sequenced in a study of TIL therapy for anti-PD-1-resistant metastatic lung cancer. This was the immunoSEQ v3 assay. Here immunoSEQ multiplex PCR was the method, and the copy in TCRdb shows in-frame clones only, minus some. Of tens of thousands of clones listed, around three quarters are singletons. Time point described: pre-treatment sample, taken before nivolumab and TIL therapy. Sequenced material: blood, taken at baseline. All receptors come from a man in his 70s with non-small cell lung cancer.

This sequence joins TRBV4-1 and TRBJ2-7; D gene ambiguous. The germline V and J ends were trimmed by 1 base and 5 bases, with 3 bases remaining between them. The CDR3 sequence is 11 residues long. Germline-derived CDR1 and CDR2 are MGHRA and YSYEKL. This CDR3 reads CASSQVDEQYF. The CDR3 DNA sequence: TGCGCCAGCAGCCAAGTTGACGAGCAGTACTTC.

This clone was seen a few times. This chain uses TRBV6-1 with TRBJ1-2; unclear D gene. The CDR3 is 14 amino acids. Germline assignment: CDR1 MNHNS and CDR2 SASEGT. V was shortened by 5 bases and J by 0 bases, with 10 bases between the two germline ends. The CDR3: CASSREGTNYGYTF. CDR3 in DNA: TGTGCCAGCAGTCGGGAGGGCACTAACTATGGCTACACCTTC.

This rearrangement joins TRBV27 to TRBJ2-3; TRBD2 matches 8 bases. V was clipped by 5 bases and J by 5 bases; unmatched bases: 15. The CDR3 covers 17 residues. Germline V lookup: CDR1 MNHEY, CDR2 SMNVEV (reference sequence). The DNA for the CDR3 is TGTGCCAGCAGTAGTTTTGGGAACGGTGCGGGAGGAGATACGCAGTATTTT. Protein product: CASSSFGNGAGGDTQYF.

This clone was found once. The chain couples TRBV6-5 to TRBJ1-1; D is possibly TRBD1 (6 bases). V lost 7 bases to trimming and J lost 4 bases, with 10 bases between them. Germline V CDR1 and CDR2: MNHEY, SVGAGI. The CDR3 has 12 residues. The CDR3 bases are TGTGCCAGCACCTCAGGGGTCACTGAAGCTTTCTTT. Amino acid sequence: CASTSGVTEAFF.

The V gene is TRBV7-3, the J gene TRBJ2-1; 8 positions agree with TRBD2. V shed 1 base and J 9 bases; nucleotides not matched to a gene: 17. There are 18 residues in the CDR3. Germline V gene sequence: CDR1 SGHTA, CDR2 FQGTGA. The CDR3 is CASSLNVNGGRRVVEQFF. The CDR3 bases are TGTGCCAGCAGCTTAAACGTAAATGGCGGGAGGAGGGTTGTTGAGCAGTTCTTC.

This sequence joins TRBV27 and TRBJ2-3; D is ambiguous. CDR1 MNHEY and CDR2 SMNVEV come from the germline V gene (reference sequence). The V gene lost 5 bases and the J gene lost 2 bases, with 14 bases spanning the gap. The CDR3 length is 15 residues. CDR3 bases: TGTGCCAGCAGTACCACACGTCCCGCCACAGATACGCAGTATTTT. Its protein product is CASSTTRPATDTQYF.

Only one count was recorded for this clone. The V and J genes are TRBV13 and TRBJ2-3; 7 bases are a match to TRBD2. CDR1 and CDR2 from the germline V gene are PRHDT and FYEKMQ (reference sequence). The CDR3 length is 14 residues. V trimming: 2 bases; J trimming: 8 bases; junction bases outside the gene matches: 7. This CDR3 reads CASSLPGLTITQYF. CDR3 in DNA: TGTGCCAGCAGCTTACCGGGACTAACAATTACGCAGTATTTT.

The J gene is TRBJ2-7, the V gene TRBV28; 9 nucleotides line up with TRBD2. The CDR3 is 15 residues long. Germline V gives CDR1 MDHEN, CDR2 SYDVKM. The V segment lost 5 bases and the J segment 1 base; nucleotides outside the gene matches: 6. CDR3 sequence: CASSDHTSGSYEQYF. The CDR3 DNA reads TGTGCCAGCAGTGATCATACTAGCGGGTCCTACGAGCAGTACTTC.

This chain uses TRBV5-1 with TRBJ2-7; D call uncertain. The V end was cut by 3 bases, the J end by 0 bases, with 4 bases between. Germline CDR1 is SGHRS and CDR2 is YFSETQ. CDR3 length: 12 amino acids. In DNA, the CDR3 is TGCGCCAGCAGCTCCACCTCCTACGAGCAGTACTTC. This codes for CASSSTSYEQYF.

The chain joins TRBV5-4 to TRBJ1-1; possibly TRBD1 for D (6 bases). The germline CDR1 and CDR2 sequences are SGHNT and YYREEE (reference sequence). The V gene lost 4 bases and the J gene lost 0 bases, with 19 bases spanning the gap. The CDR3 runs 17 residues. For the CDR3, the DNA is TGTGCCAGCAGCGACCTTACAGTGTACAGGGTGAACACTGAAGCTTTCTTT. Translation: CASSDLTVYRVNTEAFF.

The chain recombines TRBV14 with TRBJ2-1, with 7 bases identical to TRBD2. The CDR3 runs to 15 residues. The J segment lost 4 bases and the V segment lost 6 bases, leaving 9 bases of the junction unmatched. CDR1 SGHDN and CDR2 FVKESK come from the germline V gene. In nucleotides, the CDR3 is TGTGCCAGCAGAATCGGTCTAGCGGAATACAATGAGCAGTTCTTC. This sequence encodes CASRIGLAEYNEQFF. Full variable domain (missing parts from reference TRBV14 and TRBJ2-1): EAGVTQFPSHSVIEKGQTVTLRCDPISGHDNLYWYRRVMGKEIKFLLHFVKESKQDESGMPNNRFLAERTGGTYSTLKVQPAELEDSGVYFCASRIGLAEYNEQFFGPGTRLTVL.

The V call is TRBV2, the J call TRBJ2-5, with 11 bases lining up with TRBD2. Unmatched junction bases numbered 4, after V lost 6 bases and J lost 4 bases. The V gene's germline CDR1 is SNHLY and CDR2 FYNNEI. The CDR3 has 14 amino acids. The CDR3 sequence is CASRVTSGRETQYF. The CDR3 DNA follows: TGTGCCAGCAGGGTAACTAGCGGGAGAGAGACCCAGTACTTC.

In its sample, this clone was seen a few times. J is TRBJ1-5 and V is TRBV5-1, with D uncertain. The V gene's germline CDR1 is SGHRS and CDR2 YFSETQ. The CDR3 contains 14 residues. V lost 0 bases and J lost 0, with 4 bases in between. This CDR3 is CASSLDSSNQPQHF. The CDR3 DNA reads TGCGCCAGCAGCTTGGACAGTAGCAATCAGCCCCAGCATTTT. The variable domain in full, completed from reference TRBV5-1 and TRBJ1-5, reads KAGVTQTPRYLIKTRGQQVTLSCSPISGHRSVSWYQQTPGQGLQFLFEYFSETQRNKGNFPGRFSGRQFSNSRSEMNVSTLELGDSALYLCASSLDSSNQPQHFGDGTRLSIL.

V gene TRBV28 combines with J gene TRBJ1-1; D remains ambiguous. Germline V gene sequence: CDR1 MDHEN, CDR2 SYDVKM. The V gene lost 2 bases and the J gene lost 10 bases, with 17 bases spanning the gap. The CDR3 extends over 14 amino acids. CDR3 bases: TGTGCCAGCAGTTTACCCACGGTCTCCCCGGGAGCTTTCTTT. The encoded protein is CASSLPTVSPGAFF.

J is TRBJ1-4 and V is TRBV6-1; D gene unclear. The V and J ends lost 1 base and 8 bases respectively, with 8 bases between them. The germline V gene encodes CDR1 MNHNS and CDR2 SASEGT. CDR3 length: 13 amino acids. CDR3 loop: CASSEDRGEKLFF. CDR3 coding DNA: TGTGCCAGCAGTGAAGACAGAGGGGAAAAACTGTTTTTT.

Of note for this clone: At one of its ends the junction is not consistent with the germline gene, which may arise from a read error. The chain uses TRBV2 and TRBJ2-6, with 9 positions matching TRBD1. The CDR3 is 17 amino acids. The germline V gene encodes CDR1 SNHLY and CDR2 FYNNEI. The CDR3 region has the DNA TGTGCCAGCAGGGAAGGGACAGGGATCTCTGGGGCCAACGTCCTGACTTTC. Its translation: CASREGTGISGANVLTF.

The chain recombines TRBV6-5 with TRBJ2-5, with D tentatively TRBD1 (5 bases). The CDR3 spans 14 residues. Germline CDR1 MNHEY, CDR2 SVGAGI. Between the trimmed V and J ends, which lost 0 bases and 4 bases, there was a span of 9 bases. The DNA of the CDR3 is TGTGCCAGCAGTTACTCGGTGGGGCGAGAGACCCAGTACTTC. Amino acid sequence: CASSYSVGRETQYF.

The V and J genes are TRBV4-2 and TRBJ1-2; 9 bases align to TRBD1. V trimming: 1 base; J trimming: 2 bases; junction bases outside the gene matches: 5. The germline V gene encodes CDR1 LGHNA and CDR2 YNFKEQ. This CDR3 is built from 16 residues. This chain's CDR3 is CASSQGSGTGNYGYTF. The CDR3 DNA follows: TGTGCCAGCAGCCAAGGTTCCGGGACAGGGAACTATGGCTACACCTTC.

This clone is a singleton in its sample. The J gene is TRBJ2-3, the V gene TRBV11-2; 9 nucleotides align to TRBD2. Germline CDR1 and CDR2: SGHAT and FQNNGV. This CDR3 comprises 14 residues. V was pared by 11 bases and J by 4 bases, with 10 bases of the junction left unmatched. The CDR3 region is CAVQSGRPADTQYF. The CDR3 region has the DNA TGTGCCGTCCAAAGCGGGAGGCCCGCAGATACGCAGTATTTT.

The chain carries TRBV20-1 and TRBJ2-3, with 8 bases lining up with TRBD1. Germline V gene lookup returns CDR1 DFQATT and CDR2 SNEGSKA (reference sequence). The CDR3 has 11 amino acids. Trimming removed 6 bases from V and 6 bases from J; junction bases left unmatched: 2. The CDR3 loop reads CSATGGDTQYF. The DNA of the CDR3 is TGCAGTGCCACAGGGGGGGATACGCAGTATTTT.

This sequence joins TRBV11-2 and TRBJ2-7; D remains ambiguous. V shed 5 bases and J shed 0 bases, with 11 bases lying between them. This CDR3 comprises 14 residues. Germline V gene sequence: CDR1 SGHAT, CDR2 FQNNGV. The CDR3 DNA is TGTGCCAGCAGCCAATTCAGGAACTCCTACGAGCAGTACTTC. Its translation is CASSQFRNSYEQYF.

This rearrangement joins TRBV4-1 to TRBJ2-1; a possible D gene is TRBD2 (6 bases). There are 15 residues in the CDR3. The V end was cut by 6 bases, the J end by 4 bases, with 16 bases between. Per the germline V gene, CDR1 is MGHRA and CDR2 is YSYEKL. CDR3 sequence (DNA): TGCGCCAGCAGGTTAGCGGAAGGGGAATACAATGAGCAGTTCTTC. It yields the protein CASRLAEGEYNEQFF.

The chain recombines TRBV5-1 with TRBJ2-2, with 7 bases aligning to TRBD2. J was trimmed by 2 bases and V by 4 bases; bases with no gene match: 5. CDR1 SGHRS and CDR2 YFSETQ come from the germline V gene. CDR3 length: 15 amino acids. DNA of the CDR3: TGCGCCAGCAGCCTAGCGGAAATAAACACCGGGGAGCTGTTTTTT. Translation gives CASSLAEINTGELFF. The full variable domain, rest sourced from reference TRBV5-1 and TRBJ2-2, is KAGVTQTPRYLIKTRGQQVTLSCSPISGHRSVSWYQQTPGQGLQFLFEYFSETQRNKGNFPGRFSGRQFSNSRSEMNVSTLELGDSALYLCASSLAEINTGELFFGEGSRLTVL.